One and the same sample provided the 2 T cell receptor beta chains below, sequenced in a study of Ad26.COV2.S vaccination and SARS-CoV-2 variants. TCRdb keeps only in-frame clones here, not all; method: immunoSEQ multiplex PCR. Seen here are a few hundred thousand clones, around nine tenths observed once, and the top ten hold around 3.5%. The treatment is: roughly 19 received Ad26.COV2.S at low or high dose, single or two shots; about 5 received placebo; per-sample allocation not given. Sampling was performed 63 days after the first vaccine or placebo injection. Source: peripheral blood, taken in a trial of Ad26.COV2.S vaccine versus placebo. The source of these receptors is a person between 18 and 65 years old who received the Ad26.COV2.S COVID-19 vaccine or a placebo.

The gene calls are TRBV5-4 and TRBJ1-1, with D maybe TRBD1 (6 bases). The V gene lost 2 bases and the J gene lost 1 base, with 12 bases spanning the gap. The V gene's germline CDR1 is SGHNT and CDR2 YYREEE (reference sequence). The CDR3 is 15 residues long. The CDR3 bases are TGTGCCAGCAGCTTAGCGCAGGGGAGGAACACTGAAGCTTTCTTT. This sequence encodes CASSLAQGRNTEAFF.

The chain links TRBV5-1 to TRBJ1-6; 7 nucleotides agree with TRBD1. Unmatched junction bases numbered 7, after V lost 8 bases and J lost 5 bases. Looked up from germline, CDR1 is SGHRS and CDR2 is YFSETQ. CDR3 length equals 14 residues. Here the CDR3 DNA reads TGCGCCAGTCGACAGGGTCGGGATAATTCACCCCTCCACTTT. Protein sequence: CASRQGRDNSPLHF. The full variable domain, its missing parts supplied by reference TRBV5-1 and TRBJ1-6, is KAGVTQTPRYLIKTRGQQVTLSCSPISGHRSVSWYQQTPGQGLQFLFEYFSETQRNKGNFPGRFSGRQFSNSRSEMNVSTLELGDSALYLCASRQGRDNSPLHFGNGTRLTVT.